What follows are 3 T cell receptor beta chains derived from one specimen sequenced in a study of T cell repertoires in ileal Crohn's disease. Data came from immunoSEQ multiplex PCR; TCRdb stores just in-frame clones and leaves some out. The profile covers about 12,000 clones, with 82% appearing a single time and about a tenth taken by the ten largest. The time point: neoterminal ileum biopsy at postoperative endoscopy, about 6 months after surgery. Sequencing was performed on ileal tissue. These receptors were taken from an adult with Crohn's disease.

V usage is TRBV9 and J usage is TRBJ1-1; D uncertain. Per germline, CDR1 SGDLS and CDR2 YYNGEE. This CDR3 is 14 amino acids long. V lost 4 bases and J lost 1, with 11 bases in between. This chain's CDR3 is CASSSNWRNTEAFF. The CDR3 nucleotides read TGTGCCAGCAGCTCTAACTGGAGGAACACTGAAGCTTTCTTT.

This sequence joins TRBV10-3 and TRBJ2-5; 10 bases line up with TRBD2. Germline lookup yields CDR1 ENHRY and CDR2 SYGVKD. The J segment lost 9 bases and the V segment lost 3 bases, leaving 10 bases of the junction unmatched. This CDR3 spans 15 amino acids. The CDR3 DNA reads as TGTGCCATCAGTGACTCTAGCGGGGGCCCCGCGCCCCAGTACTTC. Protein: CAISDSSGGPAPQYF.

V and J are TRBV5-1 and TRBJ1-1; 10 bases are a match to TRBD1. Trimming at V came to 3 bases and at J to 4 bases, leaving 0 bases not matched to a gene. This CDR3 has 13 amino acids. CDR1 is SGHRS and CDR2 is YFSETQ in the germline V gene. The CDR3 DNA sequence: TGCGCCAGCAGCTGGACAGGGGGCACTGAAGCTTTCTTT. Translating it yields CASSWTGGTEAFF.